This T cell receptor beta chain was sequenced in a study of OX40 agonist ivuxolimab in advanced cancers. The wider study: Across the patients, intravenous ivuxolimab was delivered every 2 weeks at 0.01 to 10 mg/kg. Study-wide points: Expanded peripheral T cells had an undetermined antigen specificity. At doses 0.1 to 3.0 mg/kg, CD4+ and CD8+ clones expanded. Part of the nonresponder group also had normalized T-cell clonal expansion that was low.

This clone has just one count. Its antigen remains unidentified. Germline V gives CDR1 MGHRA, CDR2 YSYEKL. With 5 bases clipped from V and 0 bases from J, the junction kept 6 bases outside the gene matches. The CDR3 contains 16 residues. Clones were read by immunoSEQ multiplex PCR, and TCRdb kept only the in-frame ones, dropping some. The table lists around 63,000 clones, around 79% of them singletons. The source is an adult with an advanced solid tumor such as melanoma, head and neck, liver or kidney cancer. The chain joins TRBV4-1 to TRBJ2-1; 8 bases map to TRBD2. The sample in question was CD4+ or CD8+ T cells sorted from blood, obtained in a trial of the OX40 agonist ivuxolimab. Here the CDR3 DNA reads TGCGCCAGCAGCTCCACCACTAGCGGCTCCTACAATGAGCAGTTCTTC. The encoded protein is CASSSTTSGSYNEQFF.